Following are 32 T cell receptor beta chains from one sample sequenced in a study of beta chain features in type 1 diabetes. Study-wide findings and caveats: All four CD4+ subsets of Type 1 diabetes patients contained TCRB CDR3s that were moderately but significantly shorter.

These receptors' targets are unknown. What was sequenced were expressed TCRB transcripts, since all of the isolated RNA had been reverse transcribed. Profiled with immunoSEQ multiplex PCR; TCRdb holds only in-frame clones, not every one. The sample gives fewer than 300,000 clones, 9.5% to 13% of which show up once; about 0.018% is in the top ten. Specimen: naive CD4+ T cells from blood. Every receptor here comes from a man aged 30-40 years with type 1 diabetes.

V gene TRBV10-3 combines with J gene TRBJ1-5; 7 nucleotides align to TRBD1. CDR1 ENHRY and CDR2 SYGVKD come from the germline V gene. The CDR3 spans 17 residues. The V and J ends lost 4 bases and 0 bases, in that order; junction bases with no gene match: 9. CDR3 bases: TGTGCCATCAGTGCGGGTCTGGGACAGAATAGCAATCAGCCCCAGCATTTT. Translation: CAISAGLGQNSNQPQHF.

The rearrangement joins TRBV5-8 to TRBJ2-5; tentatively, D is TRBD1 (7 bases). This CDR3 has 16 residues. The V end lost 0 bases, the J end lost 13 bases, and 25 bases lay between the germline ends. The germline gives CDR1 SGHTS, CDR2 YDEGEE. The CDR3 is CASSLVGRRGPSVWYF. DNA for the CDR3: TGTGCCAGCAGCTTGGTAGGGCGGAGGGGGCCCAGTGTTTGGTACTTC. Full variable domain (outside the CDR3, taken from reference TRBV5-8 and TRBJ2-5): EAGVTQSPTHLIKTRGQQATLRCSPISGHTSVYWYQQALGLGLQFLLWYDEGEERNRGNFPPRFSGRQFPNYSSELNVNALELEDSALYLCASSLVGRRGPSVWYFGPGTRLLVL.

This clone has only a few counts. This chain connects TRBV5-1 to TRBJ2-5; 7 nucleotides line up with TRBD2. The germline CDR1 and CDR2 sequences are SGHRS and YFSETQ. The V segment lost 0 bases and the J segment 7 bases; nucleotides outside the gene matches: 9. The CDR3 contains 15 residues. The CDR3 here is CASSLDSGSGATQYF. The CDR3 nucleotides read TGCGCCAGCAGCTTGGATTCCGGGAGCGGGGCGACCCAGTACTTC.

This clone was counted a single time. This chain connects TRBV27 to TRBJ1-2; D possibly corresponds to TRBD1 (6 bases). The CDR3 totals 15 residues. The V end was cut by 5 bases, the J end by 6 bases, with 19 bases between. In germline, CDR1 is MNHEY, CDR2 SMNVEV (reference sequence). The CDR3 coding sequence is TGTGCCAGCAGTCCGATGGACAGCCAAGATAATGGCTACACCTTC. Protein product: CASSPMDSQDNGYTF.

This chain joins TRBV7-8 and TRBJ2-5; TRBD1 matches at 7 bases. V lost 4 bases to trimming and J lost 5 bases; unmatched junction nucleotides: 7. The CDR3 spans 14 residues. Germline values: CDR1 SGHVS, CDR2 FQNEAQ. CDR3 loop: CASSSRQGFETQYF. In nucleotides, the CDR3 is TGTGCCAGCAGCTCGCGACAGGGATTCGAGACCCAGTACTTC.

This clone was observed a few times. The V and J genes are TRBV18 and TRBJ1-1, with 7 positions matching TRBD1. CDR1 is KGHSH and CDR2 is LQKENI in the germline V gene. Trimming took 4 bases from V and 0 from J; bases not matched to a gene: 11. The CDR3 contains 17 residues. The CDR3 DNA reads TGTGCCAGCTCACGTCGACAGGGAGGCAATGTGAACACTGAAGCTTTCTTT. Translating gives CASSRRQGGNVNTEAFF.

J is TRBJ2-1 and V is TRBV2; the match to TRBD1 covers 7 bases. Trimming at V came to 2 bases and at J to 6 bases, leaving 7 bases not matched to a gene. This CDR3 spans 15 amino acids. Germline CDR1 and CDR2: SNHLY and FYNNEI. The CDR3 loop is CASSELNGQVNEQFF. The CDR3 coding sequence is TGTGCCAGCAGTGAATTAAACGGACAGGTCAATGAGCAGTTCTTC.

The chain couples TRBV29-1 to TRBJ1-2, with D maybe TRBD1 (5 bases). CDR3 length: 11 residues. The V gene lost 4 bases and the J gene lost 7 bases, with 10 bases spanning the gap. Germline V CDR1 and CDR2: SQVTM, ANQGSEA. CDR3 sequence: CSVATVRGYTF. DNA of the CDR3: TGCAGCGTTGCGACAGTTCGTGGCTACACCTTC. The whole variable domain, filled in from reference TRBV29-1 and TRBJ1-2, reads SAVISQKPSRDICQRGTSLTIQCQVDSQVTMMFWYRQQPGQSLTLIATANQGSEATYESGFVIDKFPISRPNLTFSTLTVSNMSPEDSSIYLCSVATVRGYTFGSGTRLTVV.

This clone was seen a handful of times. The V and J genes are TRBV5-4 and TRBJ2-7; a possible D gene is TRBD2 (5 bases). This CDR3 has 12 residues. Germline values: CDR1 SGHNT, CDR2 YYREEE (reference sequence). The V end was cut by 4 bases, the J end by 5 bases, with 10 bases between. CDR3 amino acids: CASSGGGDEQYF. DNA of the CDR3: TGTGCCAGCAGCGGCGGAGGAGACGAGCAGTACTTC.

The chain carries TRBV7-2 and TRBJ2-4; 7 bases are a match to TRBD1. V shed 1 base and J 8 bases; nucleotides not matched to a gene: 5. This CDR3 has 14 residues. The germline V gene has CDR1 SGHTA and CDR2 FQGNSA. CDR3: CASSLDRGWDIQYF. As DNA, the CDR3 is TGTGCCAGCAGCTTAGACAGGGGTTGGGACATTCAGTACTTC.

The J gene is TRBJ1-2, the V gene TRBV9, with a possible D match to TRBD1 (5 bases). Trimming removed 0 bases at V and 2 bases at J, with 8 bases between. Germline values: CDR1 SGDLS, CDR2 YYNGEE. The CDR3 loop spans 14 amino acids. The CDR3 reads CASSVDRWNYGYTF. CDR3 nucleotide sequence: TGTGCCAGCAGCGTAGACAGGTGGAACTATGGCTACACCTTC.

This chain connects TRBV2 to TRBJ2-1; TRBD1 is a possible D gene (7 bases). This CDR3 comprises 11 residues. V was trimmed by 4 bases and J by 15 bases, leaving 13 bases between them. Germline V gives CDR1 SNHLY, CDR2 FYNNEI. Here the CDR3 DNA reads TGTGCCAGCAGTGGACAGGGAGGTATGTTCTTC. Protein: CASSGQGGMFF.

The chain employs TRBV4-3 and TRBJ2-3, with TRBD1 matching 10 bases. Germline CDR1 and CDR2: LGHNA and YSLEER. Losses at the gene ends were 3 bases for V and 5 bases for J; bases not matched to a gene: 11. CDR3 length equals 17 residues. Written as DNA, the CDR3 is TGCGCCAGCAGCCAGTACAGACAGGGGGCGTGGGGAGATACGCAGTATTTT. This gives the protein CASSQYRQGAWGDTQYF.

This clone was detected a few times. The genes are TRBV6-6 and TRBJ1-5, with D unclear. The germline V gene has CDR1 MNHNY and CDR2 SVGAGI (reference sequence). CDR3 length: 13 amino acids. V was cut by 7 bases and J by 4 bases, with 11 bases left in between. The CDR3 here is CASMRAPNQPQHF. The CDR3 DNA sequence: TGTGCCAGCATGAGGGCCCCTAATCAGCCCCAGCATTTT.

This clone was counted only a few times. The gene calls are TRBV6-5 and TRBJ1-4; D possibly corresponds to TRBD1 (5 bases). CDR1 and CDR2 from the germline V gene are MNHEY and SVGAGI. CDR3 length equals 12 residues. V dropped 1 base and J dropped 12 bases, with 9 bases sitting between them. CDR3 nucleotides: TGTGCCAGCAGTTACTTCGGGGGGGAACTGTTTTTT. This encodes CASSYFGGELFF.

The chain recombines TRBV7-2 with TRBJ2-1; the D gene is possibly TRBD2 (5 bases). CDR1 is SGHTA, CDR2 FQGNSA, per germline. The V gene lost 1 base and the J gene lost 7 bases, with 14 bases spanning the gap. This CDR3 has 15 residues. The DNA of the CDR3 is TGTGCCAGCAGCTTAGATCCGGGAAGCTGGAATGAGCAGTTCTTC. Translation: CASSLDPGSWNEQFF.

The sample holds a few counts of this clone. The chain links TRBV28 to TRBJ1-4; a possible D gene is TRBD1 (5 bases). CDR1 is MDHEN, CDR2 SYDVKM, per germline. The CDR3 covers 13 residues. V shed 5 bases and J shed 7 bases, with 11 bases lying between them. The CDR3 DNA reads TGTGCCAGCAGTGGAGGGGCCGGTGAAAAACTGTTTTTT. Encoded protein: CASSGGAGEKLFF.

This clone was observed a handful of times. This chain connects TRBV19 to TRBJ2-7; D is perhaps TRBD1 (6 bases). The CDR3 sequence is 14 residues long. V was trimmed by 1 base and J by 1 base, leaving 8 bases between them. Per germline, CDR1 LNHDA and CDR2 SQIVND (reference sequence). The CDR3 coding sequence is TGTGCCAGTAGTATAGCAGGGGAATCCTACGAGCAGTACTTC. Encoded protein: CASSIAGESYEQYF.

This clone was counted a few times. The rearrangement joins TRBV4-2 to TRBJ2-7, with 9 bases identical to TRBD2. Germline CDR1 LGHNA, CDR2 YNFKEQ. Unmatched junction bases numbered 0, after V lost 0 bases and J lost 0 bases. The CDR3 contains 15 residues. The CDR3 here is CASSQEAGGSYEQYF. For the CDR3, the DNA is TGTGCCAGCAGCCAAGAAGCGGGGGGCTCCTACGAGCAGTACTTC.

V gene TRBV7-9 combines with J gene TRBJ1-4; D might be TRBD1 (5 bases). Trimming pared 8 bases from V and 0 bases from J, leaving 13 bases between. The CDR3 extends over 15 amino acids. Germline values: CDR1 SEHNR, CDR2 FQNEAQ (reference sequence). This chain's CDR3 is CASRRQHATNEKLFF. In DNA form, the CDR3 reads TGTGCCAGCCGAAGACAGCATGCAACTAATGAAAAACTGTTTTTT.

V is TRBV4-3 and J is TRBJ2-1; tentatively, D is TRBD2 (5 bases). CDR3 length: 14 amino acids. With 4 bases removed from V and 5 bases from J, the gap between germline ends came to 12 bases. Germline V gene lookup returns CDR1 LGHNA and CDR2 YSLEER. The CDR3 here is CASSRGLVDNEQFF. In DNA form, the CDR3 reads TGCGCCAGCAGCCGAGGACTGGTAGACAATGAGCAGTTCTTC.

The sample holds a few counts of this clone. The CDR3 region has the DNA TGTGCCAGCGTAACAGGGGGATGGAGCTATGGCTACACCTTC. Encoded protein: CASVTGGWSYGYTF. The chain recombines TRBV2 with TRBJ1-2, with TRBD1 matching over 8 bases. Germline CDR1 SNHLY, CDR2 FYNNEI. V shed 8 bases and J 4 bases; nucleotides not matched to a gene: 9. The CDR3 loop spans 14 amino acids. Full variable domain (missing parts from reference TRBV2 and TRBJ1-2): EPEVTQTPSHQVTQMGQEVILRCVPISNHLYFYWYRQILGQKVEFLVSFYNNEISEKSEIFDDQFSVERPDGSNFTLKIRSTKLEDSAMYFCASVTGGWSYGYTFGSGTRLTVV.

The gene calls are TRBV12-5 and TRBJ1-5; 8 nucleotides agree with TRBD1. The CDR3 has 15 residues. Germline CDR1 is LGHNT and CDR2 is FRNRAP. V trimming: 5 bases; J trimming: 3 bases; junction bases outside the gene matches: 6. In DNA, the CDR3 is TGTGCTAGTGGTCTAGGACAGGGCGACAATCAGCCCCAGCATTTT. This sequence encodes CASGLGQGDNQPQHF.

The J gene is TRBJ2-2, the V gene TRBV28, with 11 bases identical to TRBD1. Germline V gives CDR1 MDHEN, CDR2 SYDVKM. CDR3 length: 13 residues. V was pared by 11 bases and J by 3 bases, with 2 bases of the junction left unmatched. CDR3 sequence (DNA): TGTGCCGGACAGGGGGCTTACACCGGGGAGCTGTTTTTT. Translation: CAGQGAYTGELFF.

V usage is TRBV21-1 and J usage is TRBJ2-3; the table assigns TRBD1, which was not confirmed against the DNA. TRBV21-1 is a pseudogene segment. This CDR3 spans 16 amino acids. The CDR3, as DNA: TGTGCCAGCAGCAAAGCGGACCCGACAGGGCCAGATACGCAGTATTTT. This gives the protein CASSKADPTGPDTQYF.

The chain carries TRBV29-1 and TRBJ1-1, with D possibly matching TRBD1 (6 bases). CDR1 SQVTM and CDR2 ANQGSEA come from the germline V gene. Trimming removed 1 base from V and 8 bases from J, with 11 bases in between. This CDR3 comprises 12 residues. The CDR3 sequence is CSVEGHGTEAFF. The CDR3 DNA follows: TGCAGCGTTGAAGGTCACGGGACAGAAGCTTTCTTT.

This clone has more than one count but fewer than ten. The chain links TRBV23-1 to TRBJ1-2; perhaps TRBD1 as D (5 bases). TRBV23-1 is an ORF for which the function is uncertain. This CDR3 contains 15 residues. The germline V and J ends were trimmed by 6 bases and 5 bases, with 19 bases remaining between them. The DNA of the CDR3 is TGCGCCAGCAGCAAGGGGCGGGGCCCGGGGTATGGCTACACCTTC. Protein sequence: CASSKGRGPGYGYTF.

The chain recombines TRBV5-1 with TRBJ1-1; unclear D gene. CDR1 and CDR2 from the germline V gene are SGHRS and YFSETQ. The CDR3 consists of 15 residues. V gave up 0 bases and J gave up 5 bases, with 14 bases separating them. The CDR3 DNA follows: TGCGCCAGCAGCTTGGCCAGCGGAGGAGAAACTGAAGCTTTCTTT. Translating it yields CASSLASGGETEAFF. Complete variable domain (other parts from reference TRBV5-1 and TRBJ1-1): KAGVTQTPRYLIKTRGQQVTLSCSPISGHRSVSWYQQTPGQGLQFLFEYFSETQRNKGNFPGRFSGRQFSNSRSEMNVSTLELGDSALYLCASSLASGGETEAFFGQGTRLTVV.

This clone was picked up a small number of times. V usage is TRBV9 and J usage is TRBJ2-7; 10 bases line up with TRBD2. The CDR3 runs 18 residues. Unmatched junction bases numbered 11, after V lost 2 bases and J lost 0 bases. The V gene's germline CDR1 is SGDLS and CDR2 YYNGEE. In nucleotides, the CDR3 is TGTGCCAGCAGCGTGGGGCTAGCGGGGGCCCAAAGCTCCTACGAGCAGTACTTC. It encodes CASSVGLAGAQSSYEQYF.

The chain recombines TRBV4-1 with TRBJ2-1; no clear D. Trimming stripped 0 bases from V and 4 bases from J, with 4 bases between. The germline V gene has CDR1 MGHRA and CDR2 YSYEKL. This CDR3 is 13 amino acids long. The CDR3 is CASSQDNYNEQFF. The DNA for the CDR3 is TGCGCCAGCAGCCAAGATAATTACAATGAGCAGTTCTTC.

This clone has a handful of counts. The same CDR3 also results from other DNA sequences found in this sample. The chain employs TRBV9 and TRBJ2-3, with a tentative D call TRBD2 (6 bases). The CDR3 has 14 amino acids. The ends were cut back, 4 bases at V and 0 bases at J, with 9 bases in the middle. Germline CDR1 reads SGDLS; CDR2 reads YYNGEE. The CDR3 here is CASSPGTSTDTQYF. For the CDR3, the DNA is TGTGCCAGCAGCCCTGGGACTAGCACAGATACGCAGTATTTT.

The DNA for the CDR3 is TGCAGCGTTGGTGATAGCGGGGTGGGTGAGACCCAGTACTTC. Translation gives CSVGDSGVGETQYF. This chain links TRBV29-1 with TRBJ2-5; 8 nucleotides agree with TRBD2. J gave up 5 bases and V 4 bases, and 9 bases lay outside the gene matches. Germline V gives CDR1 SQVTM, CDR2 ANQGSEA. The CDR3 sequence is 14 residues long.